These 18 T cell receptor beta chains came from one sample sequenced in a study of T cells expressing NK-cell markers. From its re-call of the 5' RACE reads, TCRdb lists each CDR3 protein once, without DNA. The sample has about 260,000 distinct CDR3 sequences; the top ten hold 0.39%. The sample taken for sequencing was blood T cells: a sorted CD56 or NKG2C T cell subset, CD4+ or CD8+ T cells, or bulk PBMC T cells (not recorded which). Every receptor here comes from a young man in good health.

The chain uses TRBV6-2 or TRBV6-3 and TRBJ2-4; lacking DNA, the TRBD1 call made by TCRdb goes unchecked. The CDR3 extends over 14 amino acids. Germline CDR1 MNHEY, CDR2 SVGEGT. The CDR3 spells CASNLRKTDRGSYF.

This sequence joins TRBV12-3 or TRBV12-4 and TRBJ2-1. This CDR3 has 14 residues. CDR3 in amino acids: CASSLKATYNEQFF.

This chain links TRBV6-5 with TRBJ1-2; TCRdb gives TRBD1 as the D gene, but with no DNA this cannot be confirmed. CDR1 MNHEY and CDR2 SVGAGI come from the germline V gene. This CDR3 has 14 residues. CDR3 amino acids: CASSFVDRVDGYTF.

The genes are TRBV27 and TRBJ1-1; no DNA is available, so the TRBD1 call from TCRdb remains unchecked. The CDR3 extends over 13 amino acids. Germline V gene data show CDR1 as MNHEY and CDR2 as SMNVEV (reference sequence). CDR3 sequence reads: CASGEQGNTEAFF.

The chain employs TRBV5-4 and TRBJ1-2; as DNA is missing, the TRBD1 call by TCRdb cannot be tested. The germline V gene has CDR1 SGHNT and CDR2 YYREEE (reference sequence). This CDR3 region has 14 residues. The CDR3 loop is CASSPGTGRDGYTF.

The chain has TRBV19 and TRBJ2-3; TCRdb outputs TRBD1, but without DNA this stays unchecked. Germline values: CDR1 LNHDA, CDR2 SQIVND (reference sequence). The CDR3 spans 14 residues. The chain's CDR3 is CASSDRVAADTQYF. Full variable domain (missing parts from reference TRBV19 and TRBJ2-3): DGGITQSPKYLFRKEGQNVTLSCEQNLNHDAMYWYRQDPGQGLRLIYYSQIVNDFQKGDIAEGYSVSREKKESFPLTVTSAQKNPTAFYLCASSDRVAADTQYFGPGTRLTVL.

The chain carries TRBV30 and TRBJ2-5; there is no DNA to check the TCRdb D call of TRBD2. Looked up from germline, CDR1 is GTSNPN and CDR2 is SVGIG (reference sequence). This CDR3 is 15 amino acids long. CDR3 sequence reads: CAWSLPGLRKETQYF. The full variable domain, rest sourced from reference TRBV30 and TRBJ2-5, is SQTIHQWPATLVQPVGSPLSLECTVEGTSNPNLYWYRQAAGRGLQLLFYSVGIGQISSEVPQNLSASRPQDRQFILSSKKLLLSDSGFYLCAWSLPGLRKETQYFGPGTRLLVL.

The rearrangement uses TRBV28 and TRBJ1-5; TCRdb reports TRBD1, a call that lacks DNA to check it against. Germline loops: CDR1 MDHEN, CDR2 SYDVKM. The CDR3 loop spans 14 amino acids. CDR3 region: CASRPGLNNQPQHF.

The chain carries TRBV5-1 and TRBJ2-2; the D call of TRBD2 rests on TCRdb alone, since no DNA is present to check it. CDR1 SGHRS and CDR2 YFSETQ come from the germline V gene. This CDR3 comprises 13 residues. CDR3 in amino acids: CASTGRTPGELFF.

CDR3 sequence: CASSLRRDALEQYF. The chain links TRBV7-2 to TRBJ2-7; TCRdb selects TRBD2, and the lack of DNA leaves this call unchecked. Looked up from germline, CDR1 is SGHTA and CDR2 is FQGNSA. The length of the CDR3 is 14 residues. The full variable domain, its missing parts supplied by reference TRBV7-2 and TRBJ2-7, is GAGVSQSPSNKVTEKGKDVELRCDPISGHTALYWYRQSLGQGLEFLIYFQGNSAPDKSGLPSDRFSAERTGGSVSTLTIQRTQQEDSAVYLCASSLRRDALEQYFGPGTRLTVT.

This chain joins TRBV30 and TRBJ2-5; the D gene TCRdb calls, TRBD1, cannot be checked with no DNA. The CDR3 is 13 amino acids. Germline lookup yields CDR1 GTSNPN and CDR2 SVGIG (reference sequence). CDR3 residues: CAWSVTGGETQYF.

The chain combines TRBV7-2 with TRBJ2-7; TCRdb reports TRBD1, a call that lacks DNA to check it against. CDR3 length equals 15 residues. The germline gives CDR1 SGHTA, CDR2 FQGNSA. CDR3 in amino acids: CASSLSGQLIYEQYF.

CDR3 residues: CASSQDTGYSGYTF. The rearrangement uses TRBV4-1 and TRBJ1-2; the D call from TCRdb, TRBD1, cannot be confirmed without DNA. The CDR3 extends over 14 amino acids. Germline V gives CDR1 MGHRA, CDR2 YSYEKL.

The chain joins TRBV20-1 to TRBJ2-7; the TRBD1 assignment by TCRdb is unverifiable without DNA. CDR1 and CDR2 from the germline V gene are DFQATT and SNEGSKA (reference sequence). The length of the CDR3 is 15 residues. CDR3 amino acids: CSARDPDGGPYEQYF.

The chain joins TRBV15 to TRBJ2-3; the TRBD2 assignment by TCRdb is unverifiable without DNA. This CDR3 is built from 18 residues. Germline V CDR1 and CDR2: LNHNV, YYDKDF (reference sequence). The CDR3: CATSRDQLATTPVDTQYF.

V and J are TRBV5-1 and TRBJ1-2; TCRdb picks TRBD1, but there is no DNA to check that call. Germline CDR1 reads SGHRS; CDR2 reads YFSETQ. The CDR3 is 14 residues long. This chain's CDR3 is CASSQYGQYDGYTF.

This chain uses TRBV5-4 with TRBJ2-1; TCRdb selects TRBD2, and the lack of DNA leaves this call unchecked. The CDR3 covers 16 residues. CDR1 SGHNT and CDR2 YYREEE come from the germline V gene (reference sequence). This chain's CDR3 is CASNPGLAGRINEQFF.

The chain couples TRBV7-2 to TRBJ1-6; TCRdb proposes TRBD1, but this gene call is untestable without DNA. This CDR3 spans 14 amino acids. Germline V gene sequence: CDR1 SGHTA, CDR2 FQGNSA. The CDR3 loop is CASSLTGVSSPLHF.